This T cell receptor (beta chain) was sequenced in a study of human T cells and chemical hapten exposure. Looking at the study overall: Sensitization involved placing 2% DPC onto a 2 cm by 2 cm region of upper inner arm skin.

Time point defined: pre-sensitization, week 0. Treatment of the sample: therapeutic diphenylcyclopropenone sensitization with weekly scalp DPC. TCRdb reprocessed the RACE reads via MiXCR and lists one record per CDR3 protein. Here the sample spans about 120,000 distinct CDR3 sequences, approximately 15% being singletons. V was shortened by 7 bases and J by 5 bases, with 11 bases between the two germline ends. In germline, CDR1 is DFQATT, CDR2 SNEGSKA (reference sequence). The CDR3 length is 11 residues. The chain recombines TRBV20-1 with TRBJ1-2, with unresolved D. This material consisted of whole blood, taken in connection with sensitization to the hapten diphenylcyclopropenone (DPC). The clonotype originates from a woman aged 18-29 years with alopecia areata. Some clones in this sample may be carry-over from other donors' samples. As DNA, the CDR3 is TGCAGTGTCGCACGGGGTTATGGCTACACCTTC. Its translation: CSVARGYGYTF.